The clone carrying this T cell receptor beta chain has a handful of counts. There are 13 residues in the CDR3. Trimming cost V 7 bases and J 7 bases; bases outside gene matches: 9. Seattle participants joined during active infection and were tracked over time. These data originate in a study of blood T cell repertoires in COVID-19. On the study more broadly: COVID-19 samples collected from the United States, Italy and Spain covered acute and convalescent phases. Sources were T cells, B-cell-depleted T cells, or PBMCs; the material itself was cDNA or gDNA.

In the original analysis: Estimates of nucleated cell counts were drawn from the amplification of reference gene primers. TCRdb's copy holds only in-frame clones and misses some; the assay was immunoSEQ multiplex PCR. That table furnishes V, J and clone size, whereas the DNA furnished D and trimming. The sample consists of about 200,000 clones, around four fifths of them appearing once. The material sequenced was peripheral blood. The receptor was derived from a man in his sixties with COVID-19, enrolled during active disease. The rearrangement uses TRBV12-3 or TRBV12-4 and TRBJ2-7; TRBD2 matches at 8 bases. The CDR3 sequence: CASTPGGGKEQYF. The CDR3 DNA is TGTGCCAGCACCCCCGGGGGGGGTAAAGAGCAGTACTTC.